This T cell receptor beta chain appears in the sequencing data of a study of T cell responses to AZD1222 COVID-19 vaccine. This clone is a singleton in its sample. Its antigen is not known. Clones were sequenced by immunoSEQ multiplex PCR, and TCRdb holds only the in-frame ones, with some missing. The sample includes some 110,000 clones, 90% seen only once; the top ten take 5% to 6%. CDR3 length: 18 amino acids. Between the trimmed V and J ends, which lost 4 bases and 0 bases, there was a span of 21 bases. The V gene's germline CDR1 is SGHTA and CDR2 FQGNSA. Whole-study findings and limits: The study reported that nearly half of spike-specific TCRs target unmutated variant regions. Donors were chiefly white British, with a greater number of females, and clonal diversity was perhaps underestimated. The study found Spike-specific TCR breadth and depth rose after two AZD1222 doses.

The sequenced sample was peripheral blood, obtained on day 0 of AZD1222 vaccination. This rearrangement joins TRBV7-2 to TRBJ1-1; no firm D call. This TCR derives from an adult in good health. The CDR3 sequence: CASSSPPLLGVLNTEAFF. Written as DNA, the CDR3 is TGTGCCAGCAGCTCCCCTCCCTTGTTGGGAGTTCTGAACACTGAAGCTTTCTTT.